This T cell receptor (beta chain) came from a study of technical replicates of blood from a handful of donors. The repertoire was sequenced with immunoSEQ multiplex PCR; TCRdb's copy has only in-frame clones and lacks some. The sample has around 63,000 clones, 95% to 98% seen once. The germline gives CDR1 MNHEY, CDR2 SVGAGI. The V end was cut by 0 bases, the J end by 2 bases, with 11 bases between. This CDR3 contains 16 residues. The V and J genes are TRBV6-5 and TRBJ2-1; D not certain. Sequences were obtained from T cells isolated from PBMCs. This clonotype was sampled from a human donor in good health. The CDR3: CASSYSPTEAYNEQFF. The CDR3 DNA sequence: TGTGCCAGCAGTTACTCCCCTACCGAAGCCTACAATGAGCAGTTCTTC.